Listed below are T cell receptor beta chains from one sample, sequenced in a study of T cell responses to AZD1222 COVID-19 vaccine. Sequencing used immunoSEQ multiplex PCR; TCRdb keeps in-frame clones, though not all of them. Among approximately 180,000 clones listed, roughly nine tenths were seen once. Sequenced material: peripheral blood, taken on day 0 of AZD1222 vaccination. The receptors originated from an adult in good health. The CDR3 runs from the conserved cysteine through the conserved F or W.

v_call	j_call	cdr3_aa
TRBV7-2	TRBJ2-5	CASSFGQQETQYF
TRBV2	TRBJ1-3	CASSQDRGPGNTIYF
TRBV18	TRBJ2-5	CASSGQGEETQYF
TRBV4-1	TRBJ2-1	CASSHTSGRAPSYNEQFF
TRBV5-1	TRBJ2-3	CASRRRPSGARTDTQYF
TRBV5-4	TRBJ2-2	CASSLVLLAGDTGELFF
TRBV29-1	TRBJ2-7	CSVVDRGGSEQYF
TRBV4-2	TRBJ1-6	CASSQELQVQGYNSPLHF
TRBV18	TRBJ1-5	CASSAGQGSGNQPQHF
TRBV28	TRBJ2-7	CASTFPGGPYEQYF
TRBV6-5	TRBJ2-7	CASSYSGGNYEQYF
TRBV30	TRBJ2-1	CAWTTVGRDYNEQFF
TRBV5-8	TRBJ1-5	CASSPRDSNQPQHF
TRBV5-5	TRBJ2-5	CASSLALAGGQETQYF
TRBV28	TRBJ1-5	CASTPGWGGNQPQHF
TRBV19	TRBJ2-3	CASTSGLYMDTQYF
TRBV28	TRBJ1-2	CASSSRVHTF
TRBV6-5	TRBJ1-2	CASTEPPASYGYTF
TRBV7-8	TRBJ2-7	CASSLVGVARDEQYF
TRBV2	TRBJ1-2	CASTIYRGHAGYTF
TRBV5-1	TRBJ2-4	CASSLTSMGIQYF
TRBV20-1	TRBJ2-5	CSASNFRTQETQYF
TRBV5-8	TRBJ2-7	CASSSPTRTSGWGYEQYF
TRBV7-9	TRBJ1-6	CASSLGGQGISPLHF
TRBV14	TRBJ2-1	CASSQTYNEQFF
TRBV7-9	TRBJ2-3	CASSPIYATDTQYF
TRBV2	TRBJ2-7	CATRYAREYEQYF
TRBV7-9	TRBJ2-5	CASSRGQGETQYF
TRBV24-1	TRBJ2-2	CATSDFRLAFAGELFF
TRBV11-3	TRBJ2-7	CASSSTGTYEQYF
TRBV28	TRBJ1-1	CASSLRRNLNTEAFF
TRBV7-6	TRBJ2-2	CASSPGPGYLTGELFF
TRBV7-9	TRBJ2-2	CASRGGSANTGELFF
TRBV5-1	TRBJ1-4	CASSTSTGGDEKLFF
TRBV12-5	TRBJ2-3	CASGGGGPTDTQYF
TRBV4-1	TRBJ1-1	CASSQVIQGGTEAFF
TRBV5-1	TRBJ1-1	CASSSPGQKPYNTEAFF
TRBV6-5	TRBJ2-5	CASSYVGEAGETQYF
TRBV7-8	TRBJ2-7	CASSLSLAGESHEQYF
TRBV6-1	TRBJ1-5	CASSGQPTGVFGNQPQHF
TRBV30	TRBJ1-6	CAWSDFQGRTPLHF
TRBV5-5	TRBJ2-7	CASSRQGSYEQYF
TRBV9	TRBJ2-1	CASSRRTGGLYNEQFF